The 18 T cell receptor beta chains below were found in one sample sequenced in a study of blood T cell repertoires in COVID-19. Sequencing used immunoSEQ multiplex PCR; TCRdb keeps in-frame clones, though not all of them. The sample yields about 220,000 clones, around 86% seen once. The sample comprised peripheral blood. The receptor source for this set is a woman in her sixties or seventies with COVID-19, enrolled during active disease.

This clone appeared once. J is TRBJ1-1 and V is TRBV29-1, with 8 nucleotides matching TRBD1. The CDR3 is 15 residues long. Trimming at V came to 4 bases and at J to 1 base, leaving 8 bases not matched to a gene. Germline assignment: CDR1 SQVTM and CDR2 ANQGSEA. Written as DNA, the CDR3 is TGCAGCGTTGTTTATGTTGGGACAGGGAACACTGAAGCTTTCTTT. This codes for CSVVYVGTGNTEAFF.

This chain joins TRBV4-1 and TRBJ2-6, with a tentative D call TRBD2 (5 bases). Germline V lookup: CDR1 MGHRA, CDR2 YSYEKL. V lost 4 bases to trimming and J lost 0 bases, with 16 bases between them. The length of the CDR3 is 18 residues. CDR3 in amino acids: CASSRLASVHSGANVLTF. Here the CDR3 DNA reads TGCGCCAGCAGCCGTCTAGCCTCAGTCCACTCTGGGGCCAACGTCCTGACTTTC.

This clone has a single count. The gene calls are TRBV2 and TRBJ1-1; the D gene is possibly TRBD1 (6 bases). V was pared by 4 bases and J by 0 bases, with 18 bases between. CDR3 length: 17 residues. Germline CDR1 SNHLY, CDR2 FYNNEI. CDR3 nucleotide sequence: TGTGCCAGCAGTGCATACCCCGCGGGGGCAGTGAACACTGAAGCTTTCTTT. It translates to CASSAYPAGAVNTEAFF.

This chain connects TRBV28 to TRBJ1-2; 7 bases agree with TRBD1. Trimming at V came to 7 bases and at J to 1 base, leaving 3 bases not matched to a gene. Germline lookup yields CDR1 MDHEN and CDR2 SYDVKM. The CDR3 is 13 residues long. The CDR3 nucleotides are TGTGCCAGCACATGGGACAGTAACTATGGCTACACCTTC. As protein: CASTWDSNYGYTF.

The chain combines TRBV30 with TRBJ1-1, with no clear D. Germline V gene lookup returns CDR1 GTSNPN and CDR2 SVGIG (reference sequence). CDR3 length: 12 residues. Trimming removed 7 bases from V and 0 bases from J, with 9 bases in between. The CDR3 DNA sequence: TGTGCCTCCCGGTCAATGAACACTGAAGCTTTCTTT. This codes for CASRSMNTEAFF.

The V gene is TRBV18, the J gene TRBJ1-2; D perhaps matches TRBD1 (6 bases). Germline V gene lookup returns CDR1 KGHSH and CDR2 LQKENI. The CDR3 length is 13 residues. The V end was cut by 2 bases, the J end by 6 bases, with 10 bases between. CDR3 residues: CASSPGGAHGYTF. The CDR3 nucleotides are TGTGCCAGCTCACCAGGGGGGGCGCATGGCTACACCTTC.

J is TRBJ2-3 and V is TRBV3-1 (or the pseudogene TRBV3-2); unclear D gene. CDR3 length: 16 residues. CDR1 LGHDT and CDR2 YNNKEL come from the germline V gene (reference sequence). The V end was cut by 4 bases, the J end by 1 base, with 15 bases between. The CDR3 reads CASSPALTRGTDTQYF. The DNA for the CDR3 is TGTGCCAGCAGCCCGGCACTCACCCGGGGCACAGATACGCAGTATTTT.

The chain couples TRBV28 to TRBJ1-2; 7 nucleotides match TRBD1. The J segment lost 1 base and the V segment lost 6 bases, leaving 8 bases of the junction unmatched. Per germline, CDR1 MDHEN and CDR2 SYDVKM. CDR3 size: 15 residues. The CDR3 DNA sequence: TGTGCCAGCAGAAGACAGGGAACCCTTAACTATGGCTACACCTTC. Protein: CASRRQGTLNYGYTF.

The chain employs TRBV5-1 and TRBJ2-5; TRBD2 is a possible D gene (6 bases). CDR1 and CDR2 from the germline V gene are SGHRS and YFSETQ. V lost 6 bases to trimming and J lost 5 bases, with 17 bases between them. The length of the CDR3 is 14 residues. DNA of the CDR3: TGCGCCAGCACCTCTAGCGCCGGGGTTGAGACCCAGTACTTC. As protein: CASTSSAGVETQYF.

The gene calls are TRBV7-2 and TRBJ2-7, with TRBD2 identical over 7 bases. The V gene's germline CDR1 is SGHTA and CDR2 FQGNSA. With V trimmed by 1 base and J by 2 bases, 5 bases remained unmatched. This CDR3 is built from 15 residues. The CDR3 DNA is TGTGCCAGCAGCTTAGAGGCGGGAGAGACCTACGAGCAGTACTTC. Residues: CASSLEAGETYEQYF.

This rearrangement joins TRBV5-1 to TRBJ1-6, with TRBD1 matching over 8 bases. Germline CDR1 is SGHRS and CDR2 is YFSETQ. This CDR3 spans 15 amino acids. The junction had 2 bases not matched to a gene; V was cut back by 4 bases and J by 2 bases. This CDR3 is CASSGGQAYNSPLHF. CDR3 sequence (DNA): TGCGCCAGCAGCGGGGGACAGGCCTATAATTCACCCCTCCACTTT.

V and J are TRBV5-5 and TRBJ1-2, with D maybe TRBD1 (6 bases). V dropped 3 bases and J dropped 6 bases, with 21 bases sitting between them. Germline-derived CDR1 and CDR2 are SGHKS and YYEKEE (reference sequence). This CDR3 spans 16 amino acids. CDR3 in DNA: TGTGCCAGCAGCTGGGGCGGGAGGGGGGAAAGAAATGGCTACACCTTC. Protein: CASSWGGRGERNGYTF.

V gene TRBV9 combines with J gene TRBJ2-3; 12 nucleotides agree with TRBD2. Germline loops: CDR1 SGDLS, CDR2 YYNGEE. Trimming took 0 bases from V and 0 from J; bases not matched to a gene: 11. This CDR3 spans 20 amino acids. The CDR3 DNA sequence: TGTGCCAGCAGCGTAGGTCCTAGCGGGAGGGCTAGCTCTAGCACAGATACGCAGTATTTT. It codes for CASSVGPSGRASSSTDTQYF.

The chain joins TRBV2 to TRBJ2-5; D perhaps matches TRBD1 (6 bases). Trimming took off 7 bases at V and 2 bases at J, with 14 bases between the two ends. Germline V gene data show CDR1 as SNHLY and CDR2 as FYNNEI. There are 14 residues in the CDR3. The CDR3 loop reads CASIRGEGQETQYF. The CDR3 DNA reads as TGTGCCAGCATCAGGGGCGAGGGGCAAGAGACCCAGTACTTC.

V gene TRBV15 combines with J gene TRBJ1-2; 8 nucleotides agree with TRBD1. The CDR3 length is 14 residues. Germline lookup yields CDR1 LNHNV and CDR2 YYDKDF (reference sequence). Trimming took 0 bases from V and 7 from J; bases not matched to a gene: 4. This CDR3 is CATSRDGQGVGYTF. Here the CDR3 DNA reads TGTGCCACCAGCAGAGACGGACAGGGCGTTGGCTACACCTTC.

The gene calls are TRBV19 and TRBJ2-1, with D uncertain. The CDR3 length is 14 residues. Per the germline V gene, CDR1 is LNHDA and CDR2 is SQIVND (reference sequence). The V gene lost 7 bases and the J gene lost 3 bases, with 13 bases spanning the gap. CDR3 coding DNA: TGTGCCAGTATAGCTCGAGGCGTCTACAATGAGCAGTTCTTC. Translating gives CASIARGVYNEQFF.

This chain connects TRBV6-5 to TRBJ2-6; D gene ambiguous. Germline CDR1 MNHEY, CDR2 SVGAGI. The CDR3 length is 16 residues. Trimming took 4 bases from V and 1 from J, leaving 11 bases between them. The CDR3 nucleotides are TGTGCCAGCAGTTTCGCTAGTGGGTCTGGGGCCAACGTCCTGACTTTC. Residues: CASSFASGSGANVLTF.

The chain recombines TRBV27 with TRBJ1-5, with D maybe TRBD1 (6 bases). The CDR3 spans 15 residues. The ends were cut back, 4 bases at V and 2 bases at J, with 12 bases in the middle. In germline, CDR1 is MNHEY, CDR2 SMNVEV (reference sequence). This CDR3 is CASSSTGLGNQPQHF. In DNA form, the CDR3 reads TGTGCCAGCAGTTCCACAGGGCTCGGCAATCAGCCCCAGCATTTT.